The rows below give T cell receptor beta chains drawn from one sample of a study of blood T cell repertoires in COVID-19. Only in-frame clones appear in the TCRdb table, and some are missing; sequencing was by immunoSEQ multiplex PCR. The data show about 220,000 clones, 82% seen once. The specimen sequenced was peripheral blood. These receptors were taken from a woman aged 80 or older with COVID-19, enrolled during active disease. Each CDR3 is given with its conserved first and last residue. A D gene is named only where the DNA matches it firmly. Clone size is shown for a subset of rows, as once, few, many or a class of expanded clone.

v_call	clone_size	d_call	j_call	cdr3_aa	cdr3_nt
TRBV6-5	.	.	TRBJ2-1	CASSTGTHNEQFF	TGTGCCAGCAGTACCGGGACTCACAATGAGCAGTTCTTC
TRBV2	.	.	TRBJ1-6	CASSEQGRKNSPLHF	TGTGCCAGCAGTGAACAGGGCCGCAAAAATTCACCCCTCCACTTT
TRBV28	.	TRBD2	TRBJ2-7	CASSSRGLVGYEQYF	TGTGCCAGCAGCTCGAGAGGACTAGTAGGGTACGAGCAGTACTTC
TRBV30	.	.	TRBJ1-1	CAGSVDTEAFF	TGTGCGGGCTCGGTCGACACTGAAGCTTTCTTT
TRBV6-6	few	TRBD1	TRBJ1-2	CASSGQGANYGYTF	TGTGCCAGCAGTGGACAGGGCGCAAACTATGGCTACACCTTC
TRBV6-5	.	TRBD1	TRBJ1-1	CASSKTGENTEAFF	TGTGCCAGCAGTAAAACAGGGGAGAACACTGAAGCTTTCTTT
TRBV5-1	.	.	TRBJ1-3	CASTLGSSGNTIYF	TGCGCCAGCACCCTAGGGAGTTCTGGAAACACCATATATTTT
TRBV25-1	.	.	TRBJ1-4	CASSAKRNEKLFF	TGTGCCAGCAGTGCAAAGCGGAATGAAAAACTGTTTTTT
TRBV7-3	.	.	TRBJ2-5	CASSLRGPGTQYF	TGTGCCAGCAGCTTAAGAGGTCCCGGGACCCAGTACTTC
TRBV7-2	.	TRBD2	TRBJ2-5	CASSRSGRALETQYF	TGTGCCAGCAGCCGGAGCGGGAGGGCCCTCGAGACCCAGTACTTC
TRBV7-2	once	.	TRBJ2-3	CASSLTGWDTQYF	TGTGCCAGCAGCTTAACAGGGTGGGATACGCAGTATTTT
TRBV5-1	.	TRBD1	TRBJ1-1	CASSLQGVSMNTEAFF	TGCGCCAGCAGCTTGCAGGGGGTTAGCATGAACACTGAAGCTTTCTTT
TRBV2	.	.	TRBJ2-3	CASRSQGTSTDTQYF	TGTGCCAGCAGGAGCCAGGGTACTAGCACAGATACGCAGTATTTT
TRBV19	once	.	TRBJ2-1	CASKRKVEAALHNEQFF	TGTGCCAGTAAACGGAAAGTGGAGGCGGCGCTCCACAATGAGCAGTTCTTC
TRBV7-8	few	.	TRBJ1-6	CASSFPDGNNSPLHF	TGTGCCAGCAGCTTCCCGGACGGGAATAATTCACCCCTCCACTTT
TRBV19	.	TRBD1	TRBJ2-3	CASSLRQGTIDTQYF	TGTGCCAGTAGTTTAAGACAGGGAACCATTGATACGCAGTATTTT
TRBV21-1	.	.	TRBJ1-1	CASIQGGLTEAFF	TGTGCCAGTATCCAGGGAGGTTTGACTGAAGCTTTCTTT
TRBV3-1/TRBV3-2	.	TRBD2	TRBJ2-5	CASSSNSGAIGETQYF	TGTGCCAGCAGTTCAAATAGCGGGGCGATCGGGGAGACCCAGTACTTC
TRBV5-1	.	.	TRBJ1-2	CASRREGVPRGYTF	TGCGCCAGCAGGCGGGAGGGGGTCCCCAGAGGCTACACCTTC
TRBV11-2	.	.	TRBJ2-1	CASSLVRVYNEQFF	TGTGCCAGCAGCTTAGTACGGGTATACAATGAGCAGTTCTTC
TRBV9	once	.	TRBJ2-6	CASSVGFSSGANVLTF	TGTGCCAGCAGCGTAGGTTTCAGCTCTGGGGCCAACGTCCTGACTTTC
TRBV7-9	.	TRBD2	TRBJ2-4	CAIARGGAKNIQYF	TGTGCCATTGCTCGGGGGGGCGCCAAAAACATTCAGTACTTC
TRBV28	.	TRBD1	TRBJ1-5	CASSLWDRANQPQHF	TGTGCCAGCAGTTTATGGGACAGGGCCAATCAGCCCCAGCATTTT
TRBV21-1	.	.	TRBJ2-7	CASSKQGTHYEQYF	TGTGCCAGCAGCAAACAGGGGACCCACTACGAGCAGTACTTC
TRBV2	once	.	TRBJ2-3	CASSESPGRTQYF	TGTGCCAGCAGTGAAAGCCCGGGGAGGACGCAGTATTTT
TRBV6-4	.	.	TRBJ1-2	CASSASGYGYTF	TGTGCCAGCAGTGCTAGCGGCTATGGCTACACCTTC
TRBV2	.	TRBD1	TRBJ2-5	CAGENRGQGDETQYF	TGTGCCGGGGAGAATAGGGGACAGGGGGACGAGACCCAGTACTTC
TRBV14	.	.	TRBJ1-6	CASSQVRGLRNSPLHF	TGTGCCAGCAGCCAAGTACGCGGGCTTCGGAATTCACCCCTCCACTTT
TRBV7-9	.	TRBD1	TRBJ1-6	CASSLKEGTGNSPLHF	TGTGCCAGCAGCTTAAAAGAGGGGACAGGGAATTCACCCCTCCACTTT
TRBV19	few	.	TRBJ1-1	CASRVGGTRNTEAFF	TGTGCCAGTAGGGTTGGGGGGACCCGGAACACTGAAGCTTTCTTT
TRBV7-3	.	.	TRBJ1-6	CASSLKSGDNSPLHF	TGTGCCAGCAGCTTAAAGTCGGGAGATAATTCACCCCTCCACTTT
TRBV28	once	.	TRBJ2-1	CASSLPDNEQFF	TGTGCCAGCAGTCTCCCGGACAATGAGCAGTTCTTC
TRBV18	once	TRBD2	TRBJ2-3	CASSPSSGSSDTQYF	TGTGCCAGCTCACCGTCTAGCGGGAGCTCAGATACGCAGTATTTT
TRBV7-6	.	TRBD1	TRBJ1-1	CASCSRTGPSEAFF	TGTGCCAGCTGCAGTCGGACAGGCCCTTCTGAAGCTTTCTTT
TRBV6-5	.	.	TRBJ1-2	CASSYSRDHYGYTF	TGTGCCAGCAGTTACTCGCGGGACCACTATGGCTACACCTTC
TRBV18	.	TRBD1	TRBJ1-2	CASSPPFAGTGLRYTF	TGTGCCAGCTCACCACCGTTCGCCGGGACAGGGTTGCGCTACACCTTC
TRBV6-5	.	.	TRBJ1-2	CASINPGGGYTF	TGTGCCAGCATCAACCCTGGGGGCGGCTACACCTTC
TRBV5-6	.	TRBD1	TRBJ2-7	CASSSTGTGFQEQYF	TGTGCCAGCAGCTCCACCGGGACAGGGTTTCAGGAGCAGTACTTC
TRBV18	once	TRBD1	TRBJ2-7	CASSPSDRGWRF	TGTGCCAGCTCACCCTCCGACAGGGGTTGGCGCTTC
TRBV5-1	.	.	TRBJ2-5	CASSLAQQETQYF	TGCGCCAGCAGCTTGGCGCAGCAAGAGACCCAGTACTTC
TRBV11-2	.	TRBD1	TRBJ2-7	CASSLDPGQGAENF	TGTGCCAGCAGCTTAGATCCGGGACAGGGGGCCGAAAACTTC
TRBV18	.	.	TRBJ1-1	CASSPIEDTEAFF	TGTGCCAGCTCACCGATCGAGGACACTGAAGCTTTCTTT
TRBV5-1	.	.	TRBJ1-2	CASSQTGNYGYTF	TGCGCCAGCAGCCAAACAGGGAACTATGGCTACACCTTC
TRBV6-1	.	.	TRBJ1-1	CASSEPGTLGNTEAFF	TGTGCCAGCAGTGAGCCAGGGACTTTGGGGAACACTGAAGCTTTCTTT
TRBV24-1	.	TRBD1	TRBJ1-4	CATSDPRQGNEKLFF	TGTGCCACCAGTGATCCCCGACAGGGGAATGAAAAACTGTTTTTT
TRBV5-4	.	.	TRBJ1-1	CASSLTTDTEAFF	TGTGCCAGCAGCTTGACAACAGATACTGAAGCTTTCTTT
TRBV18	.	TRBD2	TRBJ2-6	CASSPGRERSPQGANVLTF	TGTGCCAGCTCACCCGGGAGGGAAAGATCCCCCCAGGGGGCCAACGTCCTGACTTTC
TRBV28	.	TRBD1	TRBJ1-1	CASSLRGTGDTAFF	TGTGCCAGCAGTTTGCGTGGGACAGGGGATACGGCTTTCTTT